These T cell receptor beta chains were read from a single sample in a study of T-cell reconstitution after alpha-beta-depleted transplantation in children. From the PCR reads, TCRdb called clonotypes with MiXCR, one entry per CDR3 protein. This repertoire shows 450,000 to 550,000 distinct CDR3 sequences, about an eighth found once; its top ten account for 11% to 15%. This material consisted of PBMCs, mostly from graft donor cells, taken 180 days after TCRalphabeta/CD19-depleted stem cell transplant. The receptors derive from a female patient aged 2 to 10 who had a stem cell transplant for aplastic anemia, so the T cells may come from the graft donor. CDR3s include the opening cysteine and the closing phenylalanine or tryptophan. D genes are given only for firm matches. Not all rows give a size; the values are once, few, many and, for expanded clones, a class.

size: .; J: TRBJ1-4; D: .; length: 13; V: TRBV2; CDR3: CASSRSPNEKLFF; DNA: TGTGCCAGCAGCAGGAGCCCGAATGAAAAACTGTTTTTT
size: .; J: TRBJ2-2; D: .; length: 15; V: TRBV6-5; CDR3: CASSYLPQGTGELFF; DNA: TGTGCCAGCAGTTACCTGCCCCAGGGCACCGGGGAGCTGTTTTTT
size: many; J: TRBJ1-1; D: .; length: 14; V: TRBV27; CDR3: CASSSHLKNTEAFF; DNA: TGTGCCAGCAGTTCCCACCTTAAGAACACTGAAGCTTTCTTT
size: .; J: TRBJ1-6; D: TRBD1; length: 20; V: TRBV28; CDR3: CASSRGPRDSPRSYNSPLHF; DNA: TGTGCCAGCAGTAGGGGCCCCCGGGACAGCCCCCGGTCCTATAATTCACCCCTCCACTTT
size: many; J: TRBJ2-2; D: TRBD1; length: 14; V: TRBV29-1; CDR3: CSVGTGKLPGELFF; DNA: TGCAGCGTTGGGACAGGGAAGTTACCCGGGGAGCTGTTTTTT
size: few; J: TRBJ1-2; D: .; length: 15; V: TRBV30; CDR3: CAWSGSWKGGYGYTF; DNA: TGTGCCTGGAGTGGGTCGTGGAAGGGCGGCTATGGCTACACCTTC
size: many; J: TRBJ1-1; D: .; length: 13; V: TRBV12-3/TRBV12-4; CDR3: CASSLIGNTEAFF; DNA: TGTGCCAGCAGTTTGATCGGGAACACTGAAGCTTTCTTT
size: .; J: TRBJ2-3; D: TRBD2; length: 14; V: TRBV20-1; CDR3: CSAPGTSGIGAQYF; DNA: TGCAGTGCTCCCGGGACTAGCGGGATTGGCGCGCAGTATTTT
size: .; J: TRBJ1-1; D: .; length: 14; V: TRBV30; CDR3: CAWSSRGLYTEAFF; DNA: TGTGCCTGGAGTTCCCGGGGGTTGTACACTGAAGCTTTCTTT
size: few; J: TRBJ2-1; D: .; length: 16; V: TRBV2; CDR3: CASSGPGADSYNEQFF; DNA: TGTGCCAGCAGTGGGCCGGGGGCTGACTCCTACAATGAGCAGTTCTTC
size: few; J: TRBJ2-3; D: TRBD2; length: 15; V: TRBV20-1; CDR3: CSAERTSGTFGTQYF; DNA: TGCAGTGCTGAGAGGACTAGCGGGACCTTTGGTACGCAGTATTTT
size: many; J: TRBJ2-1; D: .; length: 11; V: TRBV6-2/TRBV6-3; CDR3: CASSYPNEQFF; DNA: TGTGCCAGCAGTTACCCCAATGAGCAGTTCTTC
size: few; J: TRBJ1-3; D: .; length: 15; V: TRBV20-1; CDR3: CSASPQDLSGNTIYF; DNA: TGCAGTGCTAGTCCACAGGACCTCTCTGGAAACACCATATATTTT
size: few; J: TRBJ1-1; D: .; length: 15; V: TRBV12-3/TRBV12-4; CDR3: CASSWIGGGGTEAFF; DNA: TGTGCCAGCAGTTGGATCGGGGGCGGGGGAACTGAAGCTTTCTTT
size: .; J: TRBJ1-3; D: .; length: 18; V: TRBV11-2; CDR3: CASSLVVGRIGAGNTIYF; DNA: TGTGCCAGCAGCTTAGTGGTGGGGCGCATAGGGGCTGGAAACACCATATATTTT
size: many; J: TRBJ2-5; D: TRBD1; length: 16; V: TRBV9; CDR3: CASSVGRTGIQETQYF; DNA: TGTGCCAGCAGCGTAGGGAGGACAGGGATTCAAGAGACCCAGTACTTC
size: many; J: TRBJ2-1; D: .; length: 11; V: TRBV12-3/TRBV12-4; CDR3: CASSFINEQFF; DNA: TGTGCCAGCAGTTTTATAAATGAGCAGTTCTTC
size: few; J: TRBJ2-5; D: .; length: 14; V: TRBV6-5; CDR3: CASSYGGRQETQYF; DNA: TGTGCCAGCAGTTATGGAGGGAGACAAGAGACCCAGTACTTC
size: many; J: TRBJ2-2; D: TRBD2; length: 15; V: TRBV20-1; CDR3: CSAPLTGGYTGELFF; DNA: TGCAGTGCCCCCCTGACGGGAGGCTACACCGGGGAGCTGTTTTTT
size: .; J: TRBJ2-1; D: TRBD2; length: 17; V: TRBV20-1; CDR3: CSAPPRVAGGPGNEQFF; DNA: TGCAGTGCCCCCCCAAGAGTAGCGGGAGGGCCGGGCAATGAGCAGTTCTTC
size: few; J: TRBJ1-2; D: .; length: 12; V: TRBV12-3/TRBV12-4; CDR3: CASTPSGYGYTF; DNA: TGTGCCAGCACCCCATCGGGGTATGGCTACACCTTC
size: .; J: TRBJ1-5; D: TRBD1; length: 16; V: TRBV7-8; CDR3: CASSMDRRNSNQPQHF; DNA: TGTGCCAGCAGCATGGACAGGCGTAATAGCAATCAGCCCCAGCATTTT
size: few; J: TRBJ2-7; D: TRBD2; length: 14; V: TRBV6-2/TRBV6-3; CDR3: CASSFGLADYEQYF; DNA: TGTGCCAGCAGTTTCGGACTAGCGGATTACGAGCAGTACTTC
size: many; J: TRBJ1-5; D: TRBD1; length: 15; V: TRBV12-3/TRBV12-4; CDR3: CASSLRDRESQPQHF; DNA: TGTGCCAGCAGTCTTCGGGACAGGGAGAGTCAGCCCCAGCATTTT
size: .; J: TRBJ2-2; D: TRBD1; length: 21; V: TRBV6-2/TRBV6-3; CDR3: CASSPFGTGAALPPRTGELFF; DNA: TGTGCCAGCAGTCCGTTTGGGACAGGGGCAGCCCTACCGCCTCGGACCGGGGAGCTGTTTTTT